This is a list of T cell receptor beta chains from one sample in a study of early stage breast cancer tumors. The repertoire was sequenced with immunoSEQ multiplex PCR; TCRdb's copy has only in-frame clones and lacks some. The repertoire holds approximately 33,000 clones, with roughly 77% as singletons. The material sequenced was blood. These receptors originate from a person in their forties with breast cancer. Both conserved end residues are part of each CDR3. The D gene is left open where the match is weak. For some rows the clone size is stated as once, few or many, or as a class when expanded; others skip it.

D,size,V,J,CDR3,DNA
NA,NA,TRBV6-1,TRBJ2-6,CASSEAPEVFSSGANVLTF,TGTGCCAGCAGTGAAGCGCCGGAAGTATTTAGCTCTGGGGCCAACGTCCTGACTTTC
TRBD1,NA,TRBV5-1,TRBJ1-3,CASSPGTGEVTIYF,TGCGCCAGCAGCCCCGGGACAGGGGAGGTCACCATATATTTT
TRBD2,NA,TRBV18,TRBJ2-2,CAMASGSSTGELFF,TGTGCCATGGCTAGCGGGAGTTCCACCGGGGAGCTGTTTTTT
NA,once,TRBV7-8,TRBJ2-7,CASSLAGQLYEQYF,TGTGCCAGCAGCTTAGCGGGGCAGCTCTACGAGCAGTACTTC
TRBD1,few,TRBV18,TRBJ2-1,CASSENRGHFSYNEQFF,TGTGCCAGCTCAGAGAACAGGGGCCACTTCTCCTACAATGAGCAGTTCTTC
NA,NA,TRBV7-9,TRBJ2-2,CATPPPSWDNTGELFF,TGTGCCACCCCGCCCCCCAGTTGGGATAACACCGGGGAGCTGTTTTTT
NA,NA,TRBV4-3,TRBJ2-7,CASSPRLGGPYEQYF,TGCGCCAGCAGCCCCCGCTTAGGGGGACCCTACGAGCAGTACTTC
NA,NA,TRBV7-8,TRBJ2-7,CASSLFSAGRDSYEQYF,TGTGCCAGCAGCTTATTTTCGGCGGGCCGGGACTCCTACGAGCAGTACTTC
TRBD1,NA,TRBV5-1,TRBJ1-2,CASSLVGTPGWARQGNYGYTF,TGCGCCAGCAGCTTGGTCGGGACCCCGGGGTGGGCACGACAGGGGAACTATGGCTACACCTTC
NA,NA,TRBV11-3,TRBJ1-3,CASSSPRVSGNTIYF,TGTGCCAGCAGCTCACCGCGGGTGTCTGGAAACACCATATATTTT
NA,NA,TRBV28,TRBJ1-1,CASSNYFRGDTEAFF,TGTGCCAGCAGTAATTATTTTCGGGGGGACACTGAAGCTTTCTTT
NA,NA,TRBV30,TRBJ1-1,CAWSLIRDTEAFF,TGTGCCTGGAGTCTCATACGGGACACTGAAGCTTTCTTT
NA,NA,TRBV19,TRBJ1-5,CASSGGVDQPQHF,TGTGCCAGTAGTGGGGGGGTCGATCAGCCCCAGCATTTT
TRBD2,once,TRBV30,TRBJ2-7,CAWSVALAGMPGYEQCF,TGTGCCTGGAGTGTGGCACTAGCGGGAATGCCGGGGTACGAGCAGTGCTTC
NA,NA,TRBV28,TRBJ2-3,CASSPGQGQGTDTQYF,TGTGCCAGCAGTCCAGGTCAAGGCCAGGGCACAGATACGCAGTATTTT
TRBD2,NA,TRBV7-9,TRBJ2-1,CASSFQGLAGGTVSYEQFF,TGTGCCAGCAGCTTTCAGGGACTAGCGGGAGGTACGGTCTCTTATGAGCAGTTCTTC
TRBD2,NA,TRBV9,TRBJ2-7,CASSRETSGRGEQYF,TGTGCCAGCAGCCGAGAGACTAGCGGGAGAGGCGAGCAGTACTTC
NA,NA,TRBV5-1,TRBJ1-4,CASSTGSTNEKLFF,TGCGCCAGCAGCACAGGGTCGACTAATGAAAAACTGTTTTTT
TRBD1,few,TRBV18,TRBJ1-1,CASSPGQGPTEAFF,TGTGCCAGCTCACCGGGACAGGGGCCCACTGAAGCTTTCTTT
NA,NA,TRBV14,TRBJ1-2,CASSQVGGRGDYGYTF,TGTGCCAGCAGCCAAGTCGGGGGGCGCGGGGACTATGGCTACACCTTC
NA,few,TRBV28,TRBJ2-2,CASSLRDTGELFF,TGTGCCAGCAGTTTACGGGACACCGGGGAGCTGTTTTTT
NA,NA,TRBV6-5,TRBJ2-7,CASSYAQGHYEQYF,TGTGCCAGCAGTTACGCCCAGGGGCACTACGAGCAGTACTTC
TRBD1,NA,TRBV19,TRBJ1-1,CASSTLSRQGIGEAFF,TGTGCCAGTAGTACCCTCAGCCGACAGGGGATTGGTGAAGCTTTCTTT
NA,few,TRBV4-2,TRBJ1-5,CASSHYDEPQHF,TGTGCCAGCAGCCACTACGACGAGCCCCAGCATTTT
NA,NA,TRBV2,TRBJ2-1,CASSEWWTVEQFF,TGTGCCAGCAGTGAGTGGTGGACAGTTGAGCAGTTCTTC